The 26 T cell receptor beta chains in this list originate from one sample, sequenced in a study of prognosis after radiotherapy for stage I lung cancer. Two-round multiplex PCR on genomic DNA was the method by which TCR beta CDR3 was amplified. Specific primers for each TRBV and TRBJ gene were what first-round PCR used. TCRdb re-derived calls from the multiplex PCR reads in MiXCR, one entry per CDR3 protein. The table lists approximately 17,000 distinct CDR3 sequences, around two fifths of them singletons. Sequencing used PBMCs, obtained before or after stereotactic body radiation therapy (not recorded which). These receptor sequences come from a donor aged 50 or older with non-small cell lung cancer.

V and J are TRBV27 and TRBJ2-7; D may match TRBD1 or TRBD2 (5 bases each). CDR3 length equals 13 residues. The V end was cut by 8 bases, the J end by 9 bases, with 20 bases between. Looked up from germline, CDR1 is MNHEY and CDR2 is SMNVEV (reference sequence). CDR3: CASGRRDGVLQYF. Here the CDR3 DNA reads TGTGCCAGCGGTCGACGGGACGGTGTATTGCAGTACTTC.

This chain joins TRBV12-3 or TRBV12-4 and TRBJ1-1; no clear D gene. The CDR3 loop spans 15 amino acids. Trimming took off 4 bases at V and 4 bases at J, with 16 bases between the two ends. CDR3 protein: CASSSPTGWLTEAFF. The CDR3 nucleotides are TGTGCCAGCAGTTCCCCGACCGGGTGGCTCACTGAAGCTTTCTTT.

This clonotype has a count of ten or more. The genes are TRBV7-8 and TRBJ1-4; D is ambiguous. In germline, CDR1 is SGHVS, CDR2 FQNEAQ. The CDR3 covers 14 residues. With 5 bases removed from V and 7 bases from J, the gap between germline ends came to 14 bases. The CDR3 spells CASSRRGSAEKLFF. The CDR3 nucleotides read TGTGCCAGCAGCCGACGCGGATCCGCTGAAAAACTGTTTTTT.

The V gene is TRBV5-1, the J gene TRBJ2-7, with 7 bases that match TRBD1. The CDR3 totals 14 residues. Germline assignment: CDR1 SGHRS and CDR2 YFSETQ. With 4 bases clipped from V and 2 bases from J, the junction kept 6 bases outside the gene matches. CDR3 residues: CASSQGQSTYEQYF. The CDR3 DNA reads TGCGCCAGCAGCCAGGGACAGTCCACCTACGAGCAGTACTTC.

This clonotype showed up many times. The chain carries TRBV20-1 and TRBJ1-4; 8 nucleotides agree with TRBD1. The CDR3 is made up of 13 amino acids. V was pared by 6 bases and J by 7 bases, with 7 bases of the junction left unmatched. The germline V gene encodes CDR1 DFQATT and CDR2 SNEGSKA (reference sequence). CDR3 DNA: TGCAGTGCACCGACAGGGGCGAGTGAAAAACTGTTTTTT. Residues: CSAPTGASEKLFF.

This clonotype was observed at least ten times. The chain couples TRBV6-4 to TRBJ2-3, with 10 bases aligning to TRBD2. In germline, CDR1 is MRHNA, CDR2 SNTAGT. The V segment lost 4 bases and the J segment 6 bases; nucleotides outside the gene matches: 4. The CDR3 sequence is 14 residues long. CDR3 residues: CASSASGRADTQYF. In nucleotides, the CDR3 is TGTGCCAGCAGTGCCAGCGGGAGGGCGGATACGCAGTATTTT.

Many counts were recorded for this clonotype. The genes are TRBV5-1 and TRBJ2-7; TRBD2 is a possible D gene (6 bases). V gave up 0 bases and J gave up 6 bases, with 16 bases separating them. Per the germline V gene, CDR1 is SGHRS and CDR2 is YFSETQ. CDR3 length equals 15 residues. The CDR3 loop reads CASSLESAGLGEQYF. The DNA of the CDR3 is TGCGCCAGCAGCTTGGAATCGGCGGGGCTGGGCGAGCAGTACTTC.

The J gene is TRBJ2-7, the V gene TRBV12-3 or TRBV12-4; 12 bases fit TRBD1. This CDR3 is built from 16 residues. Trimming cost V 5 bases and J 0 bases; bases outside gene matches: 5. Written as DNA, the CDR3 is TGTGCCAGCAGTCCCGGGACAGGGGGCTTCTCCTACGAGCAGTACTTC. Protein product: CASSPGTGGFSYEQYF.

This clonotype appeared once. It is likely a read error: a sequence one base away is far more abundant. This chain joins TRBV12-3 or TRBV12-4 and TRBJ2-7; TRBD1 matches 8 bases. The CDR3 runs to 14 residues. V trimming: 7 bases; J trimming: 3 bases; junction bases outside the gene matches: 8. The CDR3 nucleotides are TGTGCCAGCATCCCAGGACAGGGCCTCTACGAGCAGTACTTC. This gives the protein CASIPGQGLYEQYF.

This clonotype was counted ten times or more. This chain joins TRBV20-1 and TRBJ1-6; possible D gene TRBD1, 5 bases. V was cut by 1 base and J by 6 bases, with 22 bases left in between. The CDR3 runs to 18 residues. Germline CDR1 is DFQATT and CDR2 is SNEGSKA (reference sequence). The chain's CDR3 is CSARGEGSSSGFNSPLHF. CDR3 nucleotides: TGCAGTGCTAGAGGCGAGGGGTCATCCTCTGGATTTAATTCACCCCTCCACTTT.

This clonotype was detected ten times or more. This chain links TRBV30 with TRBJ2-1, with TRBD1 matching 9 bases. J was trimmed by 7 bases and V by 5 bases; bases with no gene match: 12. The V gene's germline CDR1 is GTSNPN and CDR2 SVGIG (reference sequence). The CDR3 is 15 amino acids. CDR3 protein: CAWEKGTGSTNEQFF. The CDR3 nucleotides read TGTGCCTGGGAGAAAGGGACAGGGTCAACGAATGAGCAGTTCTTC.

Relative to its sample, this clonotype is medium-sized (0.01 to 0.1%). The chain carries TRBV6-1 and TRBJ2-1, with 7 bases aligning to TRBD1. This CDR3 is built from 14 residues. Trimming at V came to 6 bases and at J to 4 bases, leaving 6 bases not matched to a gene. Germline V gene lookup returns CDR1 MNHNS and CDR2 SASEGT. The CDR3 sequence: CASRDLGQYNEQFF. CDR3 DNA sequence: TGTGCCAGCAGAGATCTGGGACAGTACAATGAGCAGTTCTTC.

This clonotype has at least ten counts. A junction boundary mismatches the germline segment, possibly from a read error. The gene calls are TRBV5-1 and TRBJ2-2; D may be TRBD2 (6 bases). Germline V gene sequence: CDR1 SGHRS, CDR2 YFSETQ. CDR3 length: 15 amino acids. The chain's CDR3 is CASCPSPGNTGGLFF. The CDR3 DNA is TGCGCCAGCTGCCCGTCGCCGGGGAACACCGGGGGGCTGTTTTTT.

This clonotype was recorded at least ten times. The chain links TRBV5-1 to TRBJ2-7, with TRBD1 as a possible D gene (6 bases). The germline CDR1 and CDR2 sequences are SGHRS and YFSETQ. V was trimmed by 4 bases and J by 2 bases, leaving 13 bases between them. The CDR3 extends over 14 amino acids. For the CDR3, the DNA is TGCGCCAGCAGCCCTCTAGGGGGTACCTACGAGCAGTACTTC. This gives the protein CASSPLGGTYEQYF.

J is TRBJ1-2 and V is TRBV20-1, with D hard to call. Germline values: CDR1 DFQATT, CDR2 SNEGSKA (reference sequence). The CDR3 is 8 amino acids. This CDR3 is CGYDGYTF. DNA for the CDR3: TGCGGTTACGATGGCTACACCTTC.

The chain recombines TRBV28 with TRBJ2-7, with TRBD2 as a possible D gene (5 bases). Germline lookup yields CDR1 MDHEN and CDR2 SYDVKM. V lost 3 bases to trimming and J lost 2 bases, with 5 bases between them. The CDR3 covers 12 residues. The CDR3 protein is CASSLTTYEQYF. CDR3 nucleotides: TGTGCCAGCAGTTTGACTACCTACGAGCAGTACTTC.

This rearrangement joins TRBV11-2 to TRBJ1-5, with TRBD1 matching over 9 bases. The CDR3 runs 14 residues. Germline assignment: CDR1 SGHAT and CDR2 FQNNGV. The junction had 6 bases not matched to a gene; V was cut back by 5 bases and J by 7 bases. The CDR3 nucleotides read TGTGCCAGCAGCGATGACAGGGGGAACCAGCCCCAGCATTTT. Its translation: CASSDDRGNQPQHF. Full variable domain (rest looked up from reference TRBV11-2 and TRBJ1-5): EAGVAQSPRYKIIEKRQSVAFWCNPISGHATLYWYQQILGQGPKLLIQFQNNGVVDDSQLPKDRFSAERLKGVDSTLKIQPAKLEDSAVYLCASSDDRGNQPQHFGDGTRLSIL.

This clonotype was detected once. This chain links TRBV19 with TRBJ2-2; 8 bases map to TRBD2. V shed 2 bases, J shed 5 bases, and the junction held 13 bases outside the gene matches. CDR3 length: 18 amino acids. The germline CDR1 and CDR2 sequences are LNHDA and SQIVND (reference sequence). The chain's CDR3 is CASSISGTRGRNTGELFF. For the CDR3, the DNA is TGTGCCAGTAGTATATCAGGGACTAGAGGGAGAAATACCGGGGAGCTGTTTTTT. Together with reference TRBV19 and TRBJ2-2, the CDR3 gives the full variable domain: DGGITQSPKYLFRKEGQNVTLSCEQNLNHDAMYWYRQDPGQGLRLIYYSQIVNDFQKGDIAEGYSVSREKKESFPLTVTSAQKNPTAFYLCASSISGTRGRNTGELFFGEGSRLTVL.

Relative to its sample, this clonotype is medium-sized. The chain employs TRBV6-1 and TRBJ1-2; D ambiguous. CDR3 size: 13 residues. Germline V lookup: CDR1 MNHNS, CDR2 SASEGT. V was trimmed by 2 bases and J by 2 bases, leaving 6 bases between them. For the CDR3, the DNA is TGTGCCAGCAGTGAACGGAGAAACTATGGCTACACCTTC. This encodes CASSERRNYGYTF.

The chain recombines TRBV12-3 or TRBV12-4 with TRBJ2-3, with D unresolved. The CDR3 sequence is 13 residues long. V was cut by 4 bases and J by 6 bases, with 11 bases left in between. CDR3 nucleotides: TGTGCCAGCAGTTATTTATTGAGGGATACGCAGTATTTT. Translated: CASSYLLRDTQYF.

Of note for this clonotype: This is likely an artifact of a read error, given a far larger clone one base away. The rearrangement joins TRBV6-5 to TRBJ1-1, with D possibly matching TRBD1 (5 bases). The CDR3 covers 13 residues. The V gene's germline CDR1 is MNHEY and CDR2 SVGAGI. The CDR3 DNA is TGTGTCAGCATTAGGGGCCCCCAGATGGAAGCTTTCTTT. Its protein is CVSIRGPQMEAFF.

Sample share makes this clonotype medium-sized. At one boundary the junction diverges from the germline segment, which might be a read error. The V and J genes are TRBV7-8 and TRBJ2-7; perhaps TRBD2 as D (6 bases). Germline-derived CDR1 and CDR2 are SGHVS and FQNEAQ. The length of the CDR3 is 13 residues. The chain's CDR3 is CASNLADSYEQYF. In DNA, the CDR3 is TGTGCCAGCAACTTAGCGGATAGCTACGAGCAGTACTTC.

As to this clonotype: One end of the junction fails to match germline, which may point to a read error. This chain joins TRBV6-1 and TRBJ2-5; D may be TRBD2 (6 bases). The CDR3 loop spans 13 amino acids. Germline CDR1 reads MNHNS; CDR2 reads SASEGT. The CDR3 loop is CASSPQPGEIQYF. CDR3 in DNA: TGTGCCAGCAGTCCCCAGCCGGGGGAGATCCAGTACTTC.

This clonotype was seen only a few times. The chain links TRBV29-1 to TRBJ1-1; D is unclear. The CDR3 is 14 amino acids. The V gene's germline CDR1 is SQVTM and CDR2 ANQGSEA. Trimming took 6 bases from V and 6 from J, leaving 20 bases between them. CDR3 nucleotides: TGCAGCGTAACCCGCTTAGGTCTTCGACCTGAAGCTTTCTTT. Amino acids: CSVTRLGLRPEAFF.

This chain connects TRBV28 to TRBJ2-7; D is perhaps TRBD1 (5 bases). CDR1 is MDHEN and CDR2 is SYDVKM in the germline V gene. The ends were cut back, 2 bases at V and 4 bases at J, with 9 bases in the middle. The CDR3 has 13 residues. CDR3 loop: CASSLGRVYEQYF. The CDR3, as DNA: TGTGCCAGCAGTTTAGGCAGGGTATACGAGCAGTACTTC.

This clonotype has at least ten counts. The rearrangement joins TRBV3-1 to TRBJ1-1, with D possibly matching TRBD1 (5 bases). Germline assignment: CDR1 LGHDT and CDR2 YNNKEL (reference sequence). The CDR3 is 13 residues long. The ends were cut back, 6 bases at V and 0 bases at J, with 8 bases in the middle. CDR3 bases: TGTGCCAGCAGGCGACAGATGAACACTGAAGCTTTCTTT. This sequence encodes CASRRQMNTEAFF.